The clone carrying this T cell receptor beta chain was observed a handful of times. Its target is unknown. The record originates from a study of T cell responses to AZD1222 COVID-19 vaccine. Study conclusions and caveats: The reported proportion of spike-specific TCRs targeting unmutated variant regions was nearly half. Most donors were white British and more were female, and clonal diversity was possibly underestimated.

The CDR3 totals 12 residues. Clones were sequenced by immunoSEQ multiplex PCR, and TCRdb holds only the in-frame ones, with some missing. The table includes some 150,000 clones, approximately 85% detected once. Sample: peripheral blood, taken 28 days after the second dose of the MenACWY control vaccine. This chain links TRBV21-1 with TRBJ2-7; the table calls TRBD2, which could not be checked here. TRBV21-1 counts as a pseudogene. The source of this sequence is an adult who received the MenACWY meningococcal vaccine as a control. The CDR3 bases are TGTGCCAGCAGCAAAGGAGGCTACGAGCAGTACGTC. This codes for CASSKGGYEQYV.